The TCR beta chain under discussion was sequenced for a study of identical twins. Germline CDR1 PRHDT, CDR2 FYEKMQ (reference sequence). Trimming removed 5 bases from V and 0 bases from J, with 18 bases in between. The CDR3 spans 17 residues. MiXCR, run by TCRdb on the 5' RACE reads, gives a single entry per CDR3 protein. The data contain a few hundred thousand distinct CDR3 sequences, about 8% of them singletons. A remark on this clonotype: As yet, its antigen is unknown.

Findings and limits, study-wide: While abundant cord blood beta clonotypes carried fewer insertions, memory repertoires showed no such pattern.

Another study also made use of these data, one on yellow fever vaccine responses in identical twins. As that study records: On the reported evidence, twins' vaccine T cell responses seemed partly convergent and partly personalized.

The sample taken for sequencing was memory (CD45RO+) T cells sorted from blood. The chain carries TRBV13 and TRBJ2-3; D gene unclear. The receptor was derived from a young woman in good health. DNA for the CDR3: TGTGCCAGCAGCCCAAACCCGACTGAGGAGAGCACAGATACGCAGTATTTT. Translated: CASSPNPTEESTDTQYF.